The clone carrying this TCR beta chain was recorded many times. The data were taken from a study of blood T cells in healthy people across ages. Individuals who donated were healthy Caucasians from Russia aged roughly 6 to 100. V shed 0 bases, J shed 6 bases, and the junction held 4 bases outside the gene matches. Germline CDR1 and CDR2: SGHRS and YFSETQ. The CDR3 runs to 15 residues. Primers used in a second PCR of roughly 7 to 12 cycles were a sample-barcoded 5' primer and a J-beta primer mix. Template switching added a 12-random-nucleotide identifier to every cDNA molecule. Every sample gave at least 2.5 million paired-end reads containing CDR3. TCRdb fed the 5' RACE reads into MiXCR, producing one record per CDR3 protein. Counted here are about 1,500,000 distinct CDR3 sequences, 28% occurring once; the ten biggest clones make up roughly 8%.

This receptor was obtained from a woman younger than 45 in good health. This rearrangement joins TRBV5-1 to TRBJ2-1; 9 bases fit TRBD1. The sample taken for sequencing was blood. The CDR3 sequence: CASSLVGQGSNEQFF. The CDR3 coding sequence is TGCGCCAGCAGCTTGGTAGGACAGGGGTCCAATGAGCAGTTCTTC.